Each of the 27 T cell receptor beta chains below was sequenced from the same sample in a study of CD8+CD57+ T cells in acquired aplastic anemia. All sequencing subjects had displayed CD8+CD57+ cell expansion on flow cytometry. Profiles of TCR beta VDJ and CDR3 were generated from a genomic DNA template. MiXCR, applied by TCRdb to the reads, yields one record per CDR3 protein. This table holds 200,000 to 250,000 distinct CDR3 sequences, 45% to 50% found once. Sequencing was performed on sorted CD4+, CD8+, or CD8+CD57+ T cells (not recorded which) from PBMCs. The receptors derive from a human donor with aplastic anemia.

This rearrangement joins TRBV30 to TRBJ2-1; a possible D gene is TRBD2 (7 bases). The CDR3 spans 13 residues. Per the germline V gene, CDR1 is GTSNPN and CDR2 is SVGIG (reference sequence). V dropped 5 bases and J dropped 5 bases, with 13 bases sitting between them. CDR3 sequence: CAWGRGTHNEQFF. The CDR3 nucleotides are TGTGCCTGGGGGAGGGGGACCCACAATGAGCAGTTCTTC.

The chain employs TRBV19 and TRBJ2-7; D remains ambiguous. The CDR3 spans 15 residues. V was clipped by 3 bases and J by 6 bases, with 18 bases between them. Germline V gene data show CDR1 as LNHDA and CDR2 as SQIVND (reference sequence). This CDR3 reads CASSITALNIVEQYF. The CDR3 DNA reads as TGTGCCAGTAGTATCACAGCACTTAACATTGTCGAGCAGTACTTC.

The V gene is TRBV19, the J gene TRBJ2-7; D is possibly TRBD2 (7 bases). The CDR3 spans 14 residues. CDR1 is LNHDA, CDR2 SQIVND, per germline (reference sequence). Trimming took 3 bases from V and 6 from J, leaving 15 bases between them. DNA for the CDR3: TGTGCCAGTAGTATCGGGGGGCTGGACCGCGAGCAGTACTTC. The encoded protein is CASSIGGLDREQYF.

This clonotype was seen ten or more times. The chain carries TRBV5-1 and TRBJ2-1; D unclear. In germline, CDR1 is SGHRS, CDR2 YFSETQ. The germline V and J ends were trimmed by 1 base and 0 bases, with 14 bases remaining between them. There are 17 residues in the CDR3. CDR3 amino acids: CASSLLLVWSSYNEQFF. CDR3 DNA: TGCGCCAGCAGCTTGCTTCTTGTATGGAGCTCCTACAATGAGCAGTTCTTC.

This clonotype was found many times. V gene TRBV25-1 combines with J gene TRBJ1-1, with D unclear. The CDR3 is 12 residues long. Germline CDR1 and CDR2: MGHDK and SYGVNS. The V end lost 8 bases, the J end lost 4 bases, and 11 bases lay between the germline ends. For the CDR3, the DNA is TGTGCCAGCTCACTCGGATTCACTGAAGCTTTCTTT. Protein sequence: CASSLGFTEAFF.

The chain employs TRBV6-5 and TRBJ1-1; no reliable D call. The V end was cut by 10 bases, the J end by 5 bases, with 20 bases between. This CDR3 region has 14 residues. Looked up from germline, CDR1 is MNHEY and CDR2 is SVGAGI. Here the CDR3 reads CATTPEGLGTEAFF. The CDR3 region has the DNA TGTGCCACCACTCCCGAGGGCCTCGGGACTGAAGCTTTCTTT.

Concerning this clonotype: The junction departs from the called germline gene at one end, perhaps through a read error. The V and J genes are TRBV25-1 and TRBJ2-7; 10 bases agree with TRBD2. Germline V lookup: CDR1 MGHDK, CDR2 SYGVNS. The CDR3 is 16 amino acids. The CDR3 DNA follows: TGCGCCAGCAGCCAAGCAAAGGCTAGCGGGGGCTACGAGCAGTACTTC. This translates into CASSQAKASGGYEQYF.

V gene TRBV25-1 combines with J gene TRBJ1-3; D is uncertain. Deletions cut 6 bases from V and 4 bases from J, with 7 bases between. Germline assignment: CDR1 MGHDK and CDR2 SYGVNS. The CDR3 length is 12 residues. The CDR3 region is CASSATGNTIYF. The CDR3 DNA is TGTGCCAGCAGCGCAACCGGAAACACCATATATTTT.

This clonotype was detected only a few times. CDR3 region: CASSAGGEETQYF. The CDR3 coding sequence is TGTGCCAGCAGTGCGGGGGGTGAAGAGACCCAGTACTTC. This chain uses TRBV9 with TRBJ2-5; 8 bases agree with TRBD2. The length of the CDR3 is 13 residues. J lost 3 bases, V lost 5 bases, and 3 bases had no gene match. Germline lookup yields CDR1 SGDLS and CDR2 YYNGEE.

This clonotype was counted between two and nine times. V usage is TRBV20-1 and J usage is TRBJ2-3; TRBD1 is a possible D gene (5 bases). CDR3 length: 13 amino acids. Germline V lookup: CDR1 DFQATT, CDR2 SNEGSKA (reference sequence). V lost 4 bases and J lost 3, with 11 bases in between. CDR3 residues: CSANPTDTDTQYF. In DNA form, the CDR3 reads TGCAGTGCTAACCCGACAGATACAGATACGCAGTATTTT.

This clonotype came up a few times. V gene TRBV6-1 combines with J gene TRBJ2-3; D may be TRBD1 or TRBD2 (5 bases each). The CDR3 extends over 13 amino acids. Trimming pared 5 bases from V and 5 bases from J, leaving 11 bases between. Germline CDR1 reads MNHNS; CDR2 reads SASEGT. In nucleotides, the CDR3 is TGTGCCAGCAGTCTCCGGGACCGAGATACGCAGTATTTT. It codes for CASSLRDRDTQYF.

The chain joins TRBV6-6 to TRBJ1-4; 7 bases are a match to TRBD1. Germline V gives CDR1 MNHNY, CDR2 SVGAGI (reference sequence). V gave up 2 bases and J gave up 5 bases; unmatched junction bases: 5. The CDR3 covers 15 residues. As DNA, the CDR3 is TGTGCCAGCAGTTACCGGGACAGACTAAATGAAAAACTGTTTTTT. It encodes CASSYRDRLNEKLFF.

In this sample, this clonotype turned up many times. The chain is built from TRBV9 and TRBJ2-7; D call uncertain. The germline gives CDR1 SGDLS, CDR2 YYNGEE. The ends were cut back, 0 bases at V and 2 bases at J, with 15 bases in the middle. This CDR3 spans 16 amino acids. CDR3 amino acids: CASSVGVHTGTYEQYF. CDR3 bases: TGTGCCAGCAGCGTAGGCGTCCATACTGGGACCTACGAGCAGTACTTC.

The V call is TRBV19, the J call TRBJ2-1; 7 bases match TRBD2. The CDR3 runs to 15 residues. Germline values: CDR1 LNHDA, CDR2 SQIVND (reference sequence). V shed 0 bases, J shed 10 bases, and the junction held 9 bases outside the gene matches. The CDR3 DNA reads as TGTGCCAGTAGTATAGAAGCGGGACGTGCTCTCGAGCAGTTCTTC. It yields the protein CASSIEAGRALEQFF.

Comments on this clonotype: This may come from a read error, since a much larger clone is one base off. The chain carries TRBV9 and TRBJ1-2; 8 bases agree with TRBD1. V was clipped by 4 bases and J by 2 bases; unmatched bases: 10. The CDR3 totals 16 residues. Looked up from germline, CDR1 is SGDLS and CDR2 is YYNGEE. The CDR3 DNA follows: TGTGCCAGCAGCCCTTGCGGGACAGGCGGGAACTATGGCTACACCTTC. Protein sequence: CASSPCGTGGNYGYTF.

This clonotype was seen a few times. This chain joins TRBV29-1 and TRBJ2-7; D gene uncertain. This CDR3 spans 13 amino acids. Trimming stripped 6 bases from V and 2 bases from J, with 14 bases between. Germline V CDR1 and CDR2: SQVTM, ANQGSEA. The CDR3 spells CSVGDGAPYEQYF. The CDR3 DNA reads as TGCAGCGTCGGCGACGGAGCCCCCTACGAGCAGTACTTC.

This clonotype was recorded many times. The chain combines TRBV5-8 with TRBJ1-1, with TRBD1 matching 7 bases. The CDR3 loop spans 13 amino acids. J lost 3 bases, V lost 10 bases, and 9 bases had no gene match. CDR1 SGHTS and CDR2 YDEGEE come from the germline V gene. The CDR3: CADRVRGDTEAFF. As DNA, the CDR3 is TGTGCCGACAGGGTGAGGGGAGACACTGAAGCTTTCTTT.

This clonotype was picked up many times. This sequence joins TRBV7-6 and TRBJ1-2; 10 bases fit TRBD1. In germline, CDR1 is SGHVS, CDR2 FNYEAQ. With 0 bases clipped from V and 6 bases from J, the junction kept 4 bases outside the gene matches. The CDR3 totals 15 residues. Written as DNA, the CDR3 is TGTGCCAGCAGCTTAGCGACAGGGGGCAGGGATGGCTACACCTTC. Translating it yields CASSLATGGRDGYTF.

This sequence joins TRBV7-9 and TRBJ1-6, with 7 bases fitting TRBD1. The V segment lost 1 base and the J segment 9 bases; nucleotides outside the gene matches: 6. The germline V gene encodes CDR1 SEHNR and CDR2 FQNEAQ (reference sequence). The CDR3 spans 15 residues. CDR3 bases: TGTGCCAGCAGCTTAGAGGGGGCCCCTGGTTCACCCCTCCACTTT. Translating gives CASSLEGAPGSPLHF.

CDR3 in DNA: TGTGCCAGCAGTTCTCGGGGGTGGAAAAAGCAGTTCTTC. As protein: CASSSRGWKKQFF. The chain combines TRBV6-6 with TRBJ2-1, with a possible D match to TRBD2 (6 bases). The CDR3 loop spans 13 amino acids. Germline values: CDR1 MNHNY, CDR2 SVGAGI (reference sequence). Trimming took 4 bases from V and 11 from J, leaving 15 bases between them.

J is TRBJ2-5 and V is TRBV6-2 or TRBV6-3; 12 bases line up with TRBD1. The CDR3 consists of 15 residues. Germline CDR1 is MNHEY and CDR2 is SVGEGT. Germline trimming cut 5 bases from V and 5 bases from J; bases unmatched to any gene: 6. The CDR3 loop reads CASSHLGQGAETQYF. CDR3 DNA: TGTGCCAGCAGTCACCTGGGACAGGGGGCCGAGACCCAGTACTTC.

The chain has TRBV7-2 and TRBJ2-5, with no clear D. The last part of the DNA fits TRBJ2-1 better; the J call may be wrong. This CDR3 comprises 12 residues. Germline V gene data show CDR1 as SGHTA and CDR2 as FQGNSA. The CDR3 region has the DNA TGTGCCAGCAGCGTCACCTACAATGAGCAGTTCTTC. Amino acids: CASSVTYNEQFF.

The chain joins TRBV7-9 to TRBJ1-2; no reliable D call. V lost 1 base and J lost 1, with 4 bases in between. Germline V lookup: CDR1 SEHNR, CDR2 FQNEAQ (reference sequence). This CDR3 has 13 residues. CDR3 amino acids: CASSLEVNYGYTF. The DNA of the CDR3 is TGTGCCAGCAGCTTAGAAGTTAACTATGGCTACACCTTC.

As regards this clonotype: A much larger clonotype is one base distant, so this may be a read error. The rearrangement joins TRBV27 to TRBJ2-5; 9 nucleotides agree with TRBD2. The CDR3 length is 16 residues. V shed 6 bases, J shed 5 bases, and the junction held 13 bases outside the gene matches. Germline loops: CDR1 MNHEY, CDR2 SMNVEV (reference sequence). The CDR3 loop reads CASSPVAAGGIETQYF. The CDR3 bases are TGTGCCAGCAGCCCGGTGGCAGCGGGAGGAATCGAGACCCAGTACTTC.

In its sample, this clonotype was seen many times. The chain uses TRBV14 and TRBJ1-1; 7 bases align to TRBD1. The CDR3 contains 15 residues. Per the germline V gene, CDR1 is SGHDN and CDR2 is FVKESK. With 0 bases clipped from V and 6 bases from J, the junction kept 7 bases outside the gene matches. The CDR3: CASSQDSRGWAEAFF. As DNA, the CDR3 is TGTGCCAGCAGCCAAGATAGCAGGGGGTGGGCTGAAGCTTTCTTT.

The chain employs TRBV2 and TRBJ2-7, with TRBD2 matching over 8 bases. The closer fit of TRBJ2-1 to the DNA end suggests the J call may be wrong. Germline values: CDR1 SNHLY, CDR2 FYNNEI. CDR3 length: 14 residues. CDR3 amino acids: CASSEQRGNNEQFF. The CDR3 nucleotides read TGTGCCAGCAGTGAACAGCGGGGGAACAATGAGCAGTTCTTC.

The chain links TRBV19 to TRBJ1-2, with D unclear. Germline V gene sequence: CDR1 LNHDA, CDR2 SQIVND (reference sequence). The V gene lost 1 base and the J gene lost 4 bases, with 7 bases spanning the gap. This CDR3 has 13 residues. The CDR3 sequence is CASSIARIYGYTF. CDR3 nucleotide sequence: TGTGCCAGTAGTATAGCTCGGATCTATGGCTACACCTTC.